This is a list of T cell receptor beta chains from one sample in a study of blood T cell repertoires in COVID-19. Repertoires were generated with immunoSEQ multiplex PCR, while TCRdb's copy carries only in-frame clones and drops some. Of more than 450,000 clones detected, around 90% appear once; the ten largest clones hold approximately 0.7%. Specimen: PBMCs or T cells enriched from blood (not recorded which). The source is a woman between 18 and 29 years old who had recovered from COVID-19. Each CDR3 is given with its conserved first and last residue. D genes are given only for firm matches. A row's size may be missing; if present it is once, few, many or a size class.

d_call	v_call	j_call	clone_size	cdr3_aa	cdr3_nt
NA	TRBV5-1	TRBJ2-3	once	CASSFRSGSRTDTQYF	TGCGCCAGCAGCTTCCGTTCCGGGTCCCGCACAGATACGCAGTATTTT
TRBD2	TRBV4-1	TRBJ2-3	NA	CASSQARLAVKGTDTQYF	TGCGCCAGCAGCCAGGCGAGGCTAGCGGTTAAAGGCACAGATACGCAGTATTTT
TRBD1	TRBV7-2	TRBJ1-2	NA	CASSSGQGRLEATSYGYTF	TGTGCCAGCAGCTCGGGACAGGGAAGATTAGAGGCGACCTCATATGGCTACACCTTC
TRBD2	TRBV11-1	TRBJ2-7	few	CASSWTSGASYEQYF	TGTGCCAGCAGCTGGACTAGCGGGGCTTCCTACGAGCAGTACTTC
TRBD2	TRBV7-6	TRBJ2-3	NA	CASSPVAGGNTDTQYF	TGTGCCAGCAGCCCGGTAGCGGGGGGGAACACAGATACGCAGTATTTT
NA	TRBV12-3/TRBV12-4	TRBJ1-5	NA	CASSLLGQPQHF	TGTGCCAGCAGTTTGCTCGGTCAGCCCCAGCATTTT
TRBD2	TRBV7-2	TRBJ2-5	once	CASSLWTSGEETQYF	TGTGCCAGCAGCTTATGGACTAGCGGGGAAGAGACCCAGTACTTC
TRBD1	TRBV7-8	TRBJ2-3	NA	CASSLGTGGATDTQYF	TGTGCCAGCAGCCTCGGGACAGGGGGCGCAACAGATACGCAGTATTTT
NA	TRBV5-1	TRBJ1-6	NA	CASRLDYFSYNSPLHF	TGCGCCAGCCGCCTGGACTATTTCTCCTATAATTCACCCCTCCACTTT
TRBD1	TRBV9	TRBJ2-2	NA	CASSPRQGRNTGELFF	TGTGCCAGCAGCCCCCGACAGGGTAGAAACACCGGGGAGCTGTTTTTT
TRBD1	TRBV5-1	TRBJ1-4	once	CASSVQGATNEKLFF	TGCGCCAGCAGCGTACAGGGGGCCACTAATGAAAAACTGTTTTTT
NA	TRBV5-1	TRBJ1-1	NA	CASSLEQLNTEAFF	TGCGCCAGCAGCTTGGAACAGCTGAACACTGAAGCTTTCTTT
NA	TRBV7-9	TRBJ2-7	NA	CASSLSTSVGRSSYEQYF	TGTGCCAGCAGCTTATCCACGTCCGTAGGGAGGTCATCCTACGAGCAGTACTTC
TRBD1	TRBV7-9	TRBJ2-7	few	CASSLARTGSGEQYF	TGTGCCAGCAGCTTAGCGAGGACAGGGTCGGGCGAGCAGTACTTC
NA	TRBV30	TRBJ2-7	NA	CACSQGVSYEQYF	TGTGCCTGTTCCCAAGGGGTCAGCTACGAGCAGTACTTC
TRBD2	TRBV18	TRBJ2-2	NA	CASSPGRAGKGTGELFF	TGTGCCAGCTCACCAGGGAGGGCGGGGAAAGGCACCGGGGAGCTGTTTTTT
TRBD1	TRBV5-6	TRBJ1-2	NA	CASSLGDSNYGYTF	TGTGCCAGCAGCTTAGGGGACAGCAACTATGGCTACACCTTC
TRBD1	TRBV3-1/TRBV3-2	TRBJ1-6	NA	CASSHDRGVYSPLHF	TGTGCCAGCAGCCACGACAGGGGTGTTTATTCACCCCTCCACTTT
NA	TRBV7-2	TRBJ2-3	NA	CASSFGSADTQYF	TGTGCCAGCAGCTTCGGGTCAGCGGATACGCAGTATTTT
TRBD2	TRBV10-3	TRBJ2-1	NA	CAITPQSGLAGGEQFF	TGTGCCATCACGCCCCAGAGCGGACTAGCGGGCGGTGAGCAGTTCTTC
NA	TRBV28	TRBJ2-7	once	CASSPRGGEQYF	TGTGCCAGCAGTCCTAGGGGTGGAGAGCAGTACTTC
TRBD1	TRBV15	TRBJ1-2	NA	CATSRILTGGENYGYTF	TGTGCCACCAGCAGAATCTTGACAGGGGGCGAAAACTATGGCTACACCTTC
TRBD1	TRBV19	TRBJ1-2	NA	CATSGTALGGYTF	TGTGCCACCTCAGGGACAGCTTTGGGAGGCTACACCTTC
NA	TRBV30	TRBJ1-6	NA	CAWSVQGGSSPLHF	TGTGCCTGGAGTGTACAAGGGGGATCCTCACCCCTCCACTTT
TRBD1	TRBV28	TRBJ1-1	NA	CASSTDRVDTEAFF	TGTGCCAGCAGTACCGACAGGGTGGACACTGAAGCTTTCTTT
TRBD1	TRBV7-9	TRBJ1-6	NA	CASSLTGVGNSPLHF	TGTGCCAGCAGCTTAACAGGGGTAGGGAATTCACCCCTCCACTTT
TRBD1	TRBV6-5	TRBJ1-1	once	CASSYSPWQGGSEAFF	TGTGCCAGCAGTTACTCTCCCTGGCAGGGGGGCTCTGAAGCTTTCTTT
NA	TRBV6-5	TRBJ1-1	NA	CATYGGVTEAFF	TGTGCCACCTATGGGGGGGTAACTGAAGCTTTCTTT
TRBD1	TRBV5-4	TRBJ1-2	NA	CASSPDRDGYTF	TGTGCCAGCAGCCCTGACAGGGACGGCTACACCTTC
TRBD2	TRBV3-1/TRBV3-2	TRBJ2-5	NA	CASIPGTTQETQYF	TGTGCCAGCATCCCGGGGACTACCCAAGAGACCCAGTACTTC
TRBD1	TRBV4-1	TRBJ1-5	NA	CASSPGQGNQPQHF	TGCGCCAGCAGCCCAGGACAGGGCAATCAGCCCCAGCATTTT
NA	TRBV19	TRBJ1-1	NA	CASSHPGQSNTEAFF	TGTGCCAGTAGTCATCCTGGACAGAGCAACACTGAAGCTTTCTTT
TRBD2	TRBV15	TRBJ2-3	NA	CATSRDGHLLAGPDTQYF	TGTGCCACCAGCAGAGATGGCCACCTGCTAGCGGGGCCAGATACGCAGTATTTT
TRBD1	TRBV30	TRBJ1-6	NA	CAWTPGTGGFNSPLHF	TGTGCCTGGACCCCAGGGACAGGGGGATTCAATTCACCCCTCCACTTT
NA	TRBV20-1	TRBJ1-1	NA	CSAGTEAFF	TGCAGTGCTGGGACAGAAGCTTTCTTT
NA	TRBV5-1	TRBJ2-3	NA	CASSLLAGTDTQYF	TGCGCCAGCAGTCTCCTCGCGGGAACAGATACGCAGTATTTT
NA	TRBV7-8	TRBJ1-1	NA	CASSGYRLNTEAFF	TGTGCCAGCAGCGGATACAGGTTGAACACTGAAGCTTTCTTT
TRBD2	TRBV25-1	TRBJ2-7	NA	CASSDGLAGFFF	TGTGCCAGCAGTGATGGCCTAGCGGGATTCTTTTTC
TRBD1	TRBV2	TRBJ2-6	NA	CASSGQEDSGANVLTF	TGTGCCAGCAGCGGACAGGAAGATTCTGGGGCCAACGTCCTGACTTTC
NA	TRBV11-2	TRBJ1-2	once	CASSLSVYYGYTF	TGTGCCAGCAGCTTATCAGTTTACTATGGCTACACCTTC
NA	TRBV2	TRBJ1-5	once	CASSEAGRARNQPQHF	TGTGCCAGCAGTGAAGCGGGCAGAGCTCGCAATCAGCCCCAGCATTTT
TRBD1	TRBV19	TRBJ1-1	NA	CASSSLGQANTEAFF	TGTGCCAGTAGTTCACTCGGACAGGCGAACACTGAAGCTTTCTTT
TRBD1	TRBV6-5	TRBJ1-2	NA	CASSQGQGDGYTF	TGTGCCAGCAGCCAGGGACAGGGGGATGGCTACACCTTC
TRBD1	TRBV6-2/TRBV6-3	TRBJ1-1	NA	CASSYRGLDEAFF	TGTGCCAGCAGTTACAGGGGGCTGGATGAAGCTTTCTTT
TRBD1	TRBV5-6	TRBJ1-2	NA	CASSPRTGKNGYTF	TGTGCCAGCAGCCCCCGGACAGGGAAAAATGGCTACACCTTC
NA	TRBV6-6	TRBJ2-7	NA	CASSDRGQLTYEQYF	TGTGCCAGCAGTGACAGAGGACAGCTTACCTACGAGCAGTACTTC
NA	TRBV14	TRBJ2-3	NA	CASSQGGADTQYF	TGTGCCAGCAGCCAGGGAGGTGCTGATACGCAGTATTTT
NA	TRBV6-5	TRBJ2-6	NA	CASSYSEAGANVLTF	TGTGCCAGCAGTTACTCCGAGGCTGGGGCCAACGTCCTGACTTTC
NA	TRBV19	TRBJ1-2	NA	CASRIPSAAGGYTF	TGTGCCAGTAGAATCCCTTCCGCGGCGGGCGGCTACACCTTC
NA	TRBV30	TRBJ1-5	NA	CAWSPRGATSNQPQHF	TGTGCCTGGAGTCCTCGGGGGGCGACTAGCAATCAGCCCCAGCATTTT
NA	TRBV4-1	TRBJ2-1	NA	CASSRGGGESSYNEQFF	TGCGCCAGCAGCCGAGGAGGGGGGGAAAGCTCCTACAATGAGCAGTTCTTC
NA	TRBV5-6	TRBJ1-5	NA	CASSLSGGQDQPQHF	TGTGCCAGCAGCTTGTCCGGGGGGCAGGATCAGCCCCAGCATTTT
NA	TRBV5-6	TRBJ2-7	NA	CASRVQGSEQYF	TGTGCCAGCAGAGTACAGGGTAGCGAGCAGTACTTC
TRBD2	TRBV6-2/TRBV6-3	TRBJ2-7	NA	CASSRGESYEQYF	TGTGCCAGCAGCCGGGGGGAATCCTACGAGCAGTACTTC